The T cell receptor (beta chain) described here comes from a study of PD-1 blockade in mismatch repair-deficient tumors. The CDR3 runs 14 residues. Trimming took 6 bases from V and 5 from J, leaving 15 bases between them. Germline V lookup: CDR1 SNHLY, CDR2 FYNNEI. Assay used: immunoSEQ multiplex PCR; TCRdb lists only in-frame clones, some missing. This table has some 40,000 clones, roughly 83% appearing once. Of note for this clone: The target antigen is unknown.

Study findings and constraints: Tumor-resident clones, often undetectable pretreatment in blood, expanded then contracted after pembrolizumab.

The clonotype was recovered from an adult with mismatch repair-deficient cancer. The sample consisted of PBMCs, taken roughly 40 weeks after starting pembrolizumab. The chain combines TRBV2 with TRBJ2-3; tentative D call: TRBD2 (6 bases). CDR3 residues: CASRAGSSGDTQYF. In DNA, the CDR3 is TGTGCCAGCAGGGCCGGGAGCTCAGGAGATACGCAGTATTTT.